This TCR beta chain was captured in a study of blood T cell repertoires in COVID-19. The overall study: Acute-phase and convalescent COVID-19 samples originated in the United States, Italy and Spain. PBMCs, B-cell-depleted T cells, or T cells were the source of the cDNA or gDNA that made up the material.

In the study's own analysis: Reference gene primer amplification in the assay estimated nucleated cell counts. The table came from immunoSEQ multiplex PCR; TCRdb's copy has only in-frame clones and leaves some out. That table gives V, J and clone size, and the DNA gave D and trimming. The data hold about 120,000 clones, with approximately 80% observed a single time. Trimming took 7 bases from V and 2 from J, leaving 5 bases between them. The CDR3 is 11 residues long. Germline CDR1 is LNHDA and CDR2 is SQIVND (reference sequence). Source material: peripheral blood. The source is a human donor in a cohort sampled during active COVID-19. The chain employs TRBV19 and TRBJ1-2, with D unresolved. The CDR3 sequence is CASMENYGYTF. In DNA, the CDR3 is TGTGCCAGTATGGAGAACTATGGCTACACCTTC.